This T cell receptor (beta chain) originates from a study of CD8+ T cells in alopecia areata. Study details: Roughly 6-10-week-old female C3H/HeJ mice were grafted with skin from spontaneously alopecic roughly 6-12-month-old C3H/HeJ graft donors.

Study observations and caveats: Especially in alopecia totalis/universalis, lesional scalp showed greater clonality than normal scalp did. Mice gave a clearer picture of TCR sharing than patients did, possibly for HLA-related reasons. Sequenced scalp T cells also include alphabeta T cells resident in normal skin.

The authors extracted RNA and reverse transcribed it into cDNA as the sequencing template. Repertoires were generated with immunoSEQ multiplex PCR, while TCRdb's copy carries only in-frame clones and drops some. The sample includes roughly 260,000 clones, none of them occurring once. Note on this clone: Its specificity is not known. The gene names given are mouse names. The CDR3 end falls 4 residues outside the read, so it is completed with the germline J gene.

Markers used for sorting pooled cutaneous lymph node cells were CD4, CD8alpha, NKG2D, NKG2ACE and others. This CDR3 contains 12 residues. Germline CDR1 NSHNY, CDR2 SYGAGN. Sequenced: CD4+ T cells sorted from a lymph node. This chain connects TRBV13-1 to TRBJ1-1, with a possible D match to TRBD1 (6 bases). This receptor was taken from a C3H/HeJ mouse with alopecia areata. The strain bears MHC haplotype H2-k. The part of the CDR3 DNA that was read is TGTGCCAGCAGGGGGGGCAGGAAA. Translated: CASRGGRK. The entire CDR3 sequence reads CASRGGRKEVFF.